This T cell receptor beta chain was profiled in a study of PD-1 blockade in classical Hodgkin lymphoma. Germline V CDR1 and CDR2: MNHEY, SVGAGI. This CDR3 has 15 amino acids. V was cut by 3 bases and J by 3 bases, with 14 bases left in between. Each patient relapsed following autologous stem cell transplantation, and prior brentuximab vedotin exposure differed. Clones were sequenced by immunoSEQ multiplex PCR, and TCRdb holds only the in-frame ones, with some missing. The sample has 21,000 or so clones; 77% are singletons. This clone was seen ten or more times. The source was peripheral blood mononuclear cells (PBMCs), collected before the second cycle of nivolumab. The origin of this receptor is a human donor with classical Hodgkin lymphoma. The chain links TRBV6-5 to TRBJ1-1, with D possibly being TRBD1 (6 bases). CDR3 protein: CASSYSGVGDTEAFF. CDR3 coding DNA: TGTGCCAGCAGTTATTCAGGGGTGGGGGACACTGAAGCTTTCTTT.